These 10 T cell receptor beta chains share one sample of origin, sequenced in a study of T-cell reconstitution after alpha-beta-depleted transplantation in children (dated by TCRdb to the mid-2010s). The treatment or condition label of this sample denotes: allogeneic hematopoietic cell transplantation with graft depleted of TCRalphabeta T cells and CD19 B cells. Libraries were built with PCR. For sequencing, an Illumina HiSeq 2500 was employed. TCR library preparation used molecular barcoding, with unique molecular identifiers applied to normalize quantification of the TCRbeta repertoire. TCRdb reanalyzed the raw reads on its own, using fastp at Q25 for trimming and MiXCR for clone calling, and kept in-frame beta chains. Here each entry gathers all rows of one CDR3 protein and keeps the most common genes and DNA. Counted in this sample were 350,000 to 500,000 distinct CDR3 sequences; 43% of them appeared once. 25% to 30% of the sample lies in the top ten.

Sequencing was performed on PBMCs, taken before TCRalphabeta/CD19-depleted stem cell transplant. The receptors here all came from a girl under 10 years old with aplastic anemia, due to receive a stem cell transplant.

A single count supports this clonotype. Here the CDR3 reads CSGGPSGNYEQYF. CDR3 in DNA: TGCAGTGGGGGCCCCTCCGGGAACTACGAGCAGTACTTC. The chain recombines TRBV20-1 with TRBJ2-7; D may correspond to TRBD1 or TRBD2 (5 bases each). The CDR3 spans 13 residues. CDR1 and CDR2 (germline): DFQATT, SNEGSKA (reference sequence). Between the trimmed V and J ends, which lost 7 bases and 3 bases, there was a span of 16 bases.

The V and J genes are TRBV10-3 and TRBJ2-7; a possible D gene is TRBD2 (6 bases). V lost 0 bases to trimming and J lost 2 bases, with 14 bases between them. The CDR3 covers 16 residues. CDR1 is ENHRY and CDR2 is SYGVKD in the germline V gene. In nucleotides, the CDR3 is TGTGCCATCAGTGAGTCGACTAGGTCGCGAACCTACGAGCAGTACTTC. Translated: CAISESTRSRTYEQYF.

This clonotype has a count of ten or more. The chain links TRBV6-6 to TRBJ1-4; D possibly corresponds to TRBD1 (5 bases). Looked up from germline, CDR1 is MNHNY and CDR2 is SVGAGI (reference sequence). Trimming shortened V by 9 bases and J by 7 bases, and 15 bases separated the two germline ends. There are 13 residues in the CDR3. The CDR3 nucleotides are TGTGCCAGTCAAGGGGAGATACGTGAAAAACTGTTTTTT. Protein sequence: CASQGEIREKLFF.

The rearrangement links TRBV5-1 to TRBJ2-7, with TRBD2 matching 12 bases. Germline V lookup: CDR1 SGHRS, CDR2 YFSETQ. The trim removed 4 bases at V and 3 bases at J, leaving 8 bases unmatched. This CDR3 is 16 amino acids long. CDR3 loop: CASSNRTSGDLYEQYF. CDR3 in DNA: TGCGCCAGCAGCAACCGGACTAGCGGGGATCTCTACGAGCAGTACTTC.

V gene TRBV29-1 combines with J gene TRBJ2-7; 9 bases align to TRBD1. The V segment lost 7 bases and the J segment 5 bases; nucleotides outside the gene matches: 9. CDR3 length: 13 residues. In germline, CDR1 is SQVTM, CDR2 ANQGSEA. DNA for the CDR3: TGCAGCGGCAGACCGGGACAGGGTAACGAGCAGTACTTC. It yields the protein CSGRPGQGNEQYF.

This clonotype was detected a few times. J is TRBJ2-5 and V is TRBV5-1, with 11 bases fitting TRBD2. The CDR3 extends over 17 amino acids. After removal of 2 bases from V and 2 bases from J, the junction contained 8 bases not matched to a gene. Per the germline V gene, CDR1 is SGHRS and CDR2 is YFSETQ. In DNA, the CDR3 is TGCGCCAGCAGCTTTTCGCCCGGGACTAGCGGTCAAGAGACCCAGTACTTC. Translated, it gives CASSFSPGTSGQETQYF.

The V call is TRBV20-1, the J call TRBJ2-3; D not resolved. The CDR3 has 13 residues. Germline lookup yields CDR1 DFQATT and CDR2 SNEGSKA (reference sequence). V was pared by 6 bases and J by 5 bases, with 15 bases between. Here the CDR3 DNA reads TGCAGTGCCCCGCACGGGCCTAGAGATACGCAGTATTTT. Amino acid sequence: CSAPHGPRDTQYF.

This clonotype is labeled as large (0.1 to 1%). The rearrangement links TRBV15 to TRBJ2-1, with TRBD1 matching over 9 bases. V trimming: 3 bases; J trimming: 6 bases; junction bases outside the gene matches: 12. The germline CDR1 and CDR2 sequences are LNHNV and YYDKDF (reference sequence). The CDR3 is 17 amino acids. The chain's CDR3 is CATSRDPGQGKGNEQFF. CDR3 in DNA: TGTGCCACCAGCAGGGACCCGGGACAGGGTAAAGGCAATGAGCAGTTCTTC.

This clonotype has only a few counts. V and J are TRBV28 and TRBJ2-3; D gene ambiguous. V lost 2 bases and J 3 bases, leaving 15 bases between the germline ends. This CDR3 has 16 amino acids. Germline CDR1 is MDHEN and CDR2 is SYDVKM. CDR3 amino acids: CASSLLRESGTDTQYF. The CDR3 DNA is TGTGCCAGCAGTTTACTCCGCGAGTCCGGGACAGATACGCAGTATTTT.

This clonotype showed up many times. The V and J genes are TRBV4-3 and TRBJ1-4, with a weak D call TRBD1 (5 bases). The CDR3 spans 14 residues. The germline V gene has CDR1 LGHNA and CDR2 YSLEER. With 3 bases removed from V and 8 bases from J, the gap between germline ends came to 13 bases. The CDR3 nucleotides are TGCGCCAGCAGCCACGACTCGACAGCAGAAAAACTGTTTTTT. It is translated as CASSHDSTAEKLFF.